This TCR beta chain is drawn from a study of sequential checkpoint blockade in melanoma. Study in general: After nivolumab or ipilimumab alone, about two dozen patients had week-13 rebiopsies.

Here immunoSEQ multiplex PCR was the method, and the copy in TCRdb shows in-frame clones only, minus some. The sample yields approximately 600 clones, about 22% seen once. Treatment specified: randomized to nivolumab then ipilimumab (arm A) or the reverse (arm B). This clone occurred a few times. Trimming shortened V by 7 bases and J by 5 bases, and 17 bases separated the two germline ends. The CDR3 has 14 amino acids. Germline lookup yields CDR1 SGHNT and CDR2 YENEEA. Sequences were derived from tumor tissue (inferred from file names), sampled from a patient given nivolumab and ipilimumab in sequence. The receptor was isolated from a human donor with melanoma. This rearrangement joins TRBV11-3 to TRBJ1-1; possible D gene TRBD1, 5 bases. This CDR3 reads CASTNQGGRTEAFF. Written as DNA, the CDR3 is TGTGCCAGCACCAACCAGGGTGGGCGGACTGAAGCTTTCTTT.